This T cell receptor beta chain was recovered during a study of cytomegalovirus exposure and HLA in healthy donors. This CDR3 is built from 16 residues. The V and J ends lost 4 bases and 6 bases respectively, with 18 bases between them. Germline V lookup: CDR1 SEHNR, CDR2 FQNEAQ (reference sequence). The study ran its PCR with 60 Vbeta and 13 Jbeta primers. Assay: immunoSEQ multiplex PCR; the TCRdb copy retains only in-frame clones and omits some. The table has 170,000 or so clones, over 70% seen once. The origin of this receptor is a woman aged 45 to 65 in good health and CMV-seropositive. Sequenced sample: PBMCs. J is TRBJ1-4 and V is TRBV7-9; no firm D call. The CDR3 sequence: CASSYVSSLGDEKLFF. The CDR3 bases are TGTGCCAGCAGCTATGTAAGCTCCCTCGGGGATGAAAAACTGTTTTTT.